The 23 T cell receptor beta chains below come from one sample, sequenced in a study of T-cell reconstitution after alpha-beta-depleted transplantation in children (dated by TCRdb to the mid-2010s). Preparation of the library involved PCR. Instrument used: Illumina HiSeq 2500. Molecular barcoding was employed in the preparation of TCR libraries, with unique molecular identifiers being used to normalize TCRbeta repertoire quantification. In TCRdb, the public reads were trimmed at Q25 with fastp and aligned with MiXCR, with productive beta chains retained. Here each entry gathers all rows of one CDR3 protein and keeps the most common genes and DNA. The sample table holds about 240,000 distinct CDR3 sequences, of which 20% to 30% were seen once. The top ten clones comprise roughly 2.6% of the sample. The sample's treatment or condition label, decoded: allogeneic hematopoietic cell transplantation with graft depleted of TCRalphabeta T cells and CD19 B cells.

This specimen consisted of PBMCs, obtained before TCRalphabeta/CD19-depleted stem cell transplant. These receptors were taken from a girl aged 2 to 10 with Fanconi anemia, due to receive a stem cell transplant.

This clonotype has ten or more counts. The CDR3 bases are TGCAGCGTTCAAAGGGGACTTCTCTACGAGCAGTACTTC. Amino acid sequence: CSVQRGLLYEQYF. V gene TRBV29-1 combines with J gene TRBJ2-7, with D possibly TRBD2 on 6 matching bases. V shed 5 bases and J shed 3 bases, with 14 bases lying between them. The CDR3 covers 13 residues. Germline V gives CDR1 SQVTM, CDR2 ANQGSEA.

Regarding this clonotype: This may come from a read error, since a much larger clone is one base off. V gene TRBV29-1 combines with J gene TRBJ2-7; no clear D gene. The germline gives CDR1 SQVTM, CDR2 ANQGSEA. The CDR3 has 12 residues. V lost 3 bases, J lost 2 bases, and 8 bases lay in between. The CDR3 here is CSVEASPYEQYF. CDR3 in DNA: TGCAGCGTTGAGGCTAGTCCCTACGAGCAGTACTTC.

The J gene is TRBJ2-1, the V gene TRBV2, with D possibly TRBD2 on 5 matching bases. The CDR3 contains 15 residues. V was trimmed by 4 bases and J by 3 bases, leaving 13 bases between them. Germline values: CDR1 SNHLY, CDR2 FYNNEI. The CDR3 is CASSVRRALYNEQFF. CDR3 nucleotides: TGTGCCAGCAGTGTTCGGCGGGCCCTCTACAATGAGCAGTTCTTC.

In this sample, this clonotype turned up many times. The CDR3 here is CASSWSGGSLDEQYF. The CDR3 DNA reads TGTGCCAGCAGTTGGTCGGGGGGCTCTTTAGACGAGCAGTACTTC. The chain uses TRBV12-3 or TRBV12-4 and TRBJ2-7, with D possibly matching TRBD2 (7 bases). The CDR3 is made up of 15 amino acids. The V gene lost 4 bases and the J gene lost 5 bases, with 18 bases spanning the gap.

This chain joins TRBV20-1 and TRBJ2-4, with D unclear. The ends were cut back, 5 bases at V and 0 bases at J, with 14 bases in the middle. The CDR3 consists of 15 residues. CDR1 DFQATT and CDR2 SNEGSKA come from the germline V gene (reference sequence). The CDR3 nucleotides read TGCAGTGCTCGACGAGAGCGACTAGCCAAAAACATTCAGTACTTC. Amino acids: CSARRERLAKNIQYF.

In its sample, this clonotype was seen many times. V gene TRBV29-1 combines with J gene TRBJ2-2, with 9 nucleotides matching TRBD2. The CDR3 has 13 residues. J gave up 6 bases and V 4 bases, and 3 bases lay outside the gene matches. Germline V gene lookup returns CDR1 SQVTM and CDR2 ANQGSEA. CDR3 protein: CSVATSGAGELFF. CDR3 DNA sequence: TGCAGCGTTGCGACTAGCGGCGCCGGGGAGCTGTTTTTT.

This chain links TRBV7-3 with TRBJ1-1; D unresolved. The germline V gene has CDR1 SGHTA and CDR2 FQGTGA. Trimming left V 5 bases short and J 4 bases short, with 11 bases between. The CDR3 loop spans 13 amino acids. The CDR3 DNA is TGTGCCAGCAGCCATGAAGGTAGCACTGAAGCTTTCTTT. Translation gives CASSHEGSTEAFF.

A few counts support this clonotype. This chain joins TRBV28 and TRBJ2-7; D perhaps matches TRBD1 (5 bases). V dropped 3 bases and J dropped 0 bases, with 9 bases sitting between them. The CDR3 loop spans 14 amino acids. Per germline, CDR1 MDHEN and CDR2 SYDVKM. CDR3: CASSLDNRSYEQYF. The CDR3 DNA is TGTGCCAGCAGTTTGGACAATCGCTCCTACGAGCAGTACTTC. Looking up the rest from reference TRBV28 and TRBJ2-7 gives the full variable domain: DVKVTQSSRYLVKRTGEKVFLECVQDMDHENMFWYRQDPGLGLRLIYFSYDVKMKEKGDIPEGYSVSREKKERFSLILESASTNQTSMYLCASSLDNRSYEQYFGPGTRLTVT.

The chain has TRBV12-3 or TRBV12-4 and TRBJ2-5; no clear D. The V gene lost 6 bases and the J gene lost 6 bases, with 14 bases spanning the gap. This CDR3 has 13 residues. The CDR3 bases are TGTGCCAGCAGGCAAAAATCAACGAAGACCCAGTACTTC. This translates into CASRQKSTKTQYF.

This clonotype was picked up a small number of times. The genes are TRBV5-1 and TRBJ2-1; 7 positions match TRBD1. CDR3 length: 15 amino acids. The V and J ends lost 1 base and 9 bases, in that order; junction bases with no gene match: 10. The germline CDR1 and CDR2 sequences are SGHRS and YFSETQ. The CDR3 sequence is CASSLFSGQRIEQFF. CDR3 coding DNA: TGCGCCAGCAGCTTGTTCTCGGGACAGAGAATTGAGCAGTTCTTC.

This clonotype was counted only a few times. The chain employs TRBV20-1 and TRBJ2-1; D is ambiguous. CDR3 length equals 14 residues. In germline, CDR1 is DFQATT, CDR2 SNEGSKA (reference sequence). Trimming left V 5 bases short and J 4 bases short, with 15 bases between. The CDR3: CSASIMGSYNEQFF. CDR3 bases: TGCAGTGCTTCAATAATGGGGTCATACAATGAGCAGTTCTTC.

The CDR3 is CSASGGSSYNEQFF. CDR3 nucleotide sequence: TGCAGTGCTAGCGGCGGGAGCTCCTACAATGAGCAGTTCTTC. V is TRBV20-1 and J is TRBJ2-1; the match to TRBD2 covers 7 bases. CDR1 is DFQATT and CDR2 is SNEGSKA in the germline V gene (reference sequence). V shed 3 bases and J 0 bases; nucleotides not matched to a gene: 2. The CDR3 runs 14 residues.

This clonotype was counted at least ten times. The rearrangement links TRBV6-5 to TRBJ2-7, with 8 bases matching TRBD2. V shed 0 bases and J 3 bases; nucleotides not matched to a gene: 7. This CDR3 has 16 residues. Germline CDR1 is MNHEY and CDR2 is SVGAGI. CDR3 residues: CASSYSGSGGFYEQYF. The CDR3 nucleotides read TGTGCCAGCAGTTACTCGGGCAGCGGGGGCTTCTACGAGCAGTACTTC.

This clonotype was detected many times. This chain links TRBV9 with TRBJ2-3; D not resolved. V was cut by 7 bases and J by 2 bases, with 20 bases left in between. CDR1 is SGDLS and CDR2 is YYNGEE in the germline V gene. The CDR3 has 16 amino acids. The CDR3 sequence is CASRGLDRPNTDTQYF. In DNA, the CDR3 is TGTGCCAGCCGCGGCCTGGACCGGCCGAACACAGATACGCAGTATTTT.

This clonotype showed up many times. The rearrangement links TRBV5-1 to TRBJ2-5; D call uncertain. Germline V gene lookup returns CDR1 SGHRS and CDR2 YFSETQ. This CDR3 contains 13 residues. The V end lost 2 bases, the J end lost 5 bases, and 10 bases lay between the germline ends. DNA of the CDR3: TGCGCCAGCAGCTTTGATCTGGTGGAGACCCAGTACTTC. The encoded protein is CASSFDLVETQYF.

The rearrangement links TRBV20-1 to TRBJ2-7, with 8 bases matching TRBD1. The V and J ends lost 5 bases and 11 bases, in that order; junction bases with no gene match: 5. This CDR3 comprises 10 residues. Germline V CDR1 and CDR2: DFQATT, SNEGSKA (reference sequence). CDR3 loop: CSAQHRGKYF. The CDR3 DNA reads as TGCAGTGCTCAGCACAGGGGGAAGTACTTC.

This clonotype has just a few counts. This chain connects TRBV28 to TRBJ2-3; D uncertain. The germline V gene encodes CDR1 MDHEN and CDR2 SYDVKM. Trimming took 7 bases from V and 0 from J, leaving 8 bases between them. This CDR3 has 13 amino acids. CDR3 residues: CASKEDSTDTQYF. In DNA form, the CDR3 reads TGTGCCAGCAAAGAGGATAGCACAGATACGCAGTATTTT.

This chain links TRBV20-1 with TRBJ2-3; TRBD2 aligns across 10 bases. Germline V gene data show CDR1 as DFQATT and CDR2 as SNEGSKA (reference sequence). The CDR3 loop spans 15 amino acids. The J segment lost 0 bases and the V segment lost 5 bases, leaving 5 bases of the junction unmatched. The CDR3 loop is CSALSTSGSTDTQYF. CDR3 DNA: TGCAGTGCTCTATCGACTAGCGGGAGCACAGATACGCAGTATTTT.

This clonotype showed up just a few times. V and J are TRBV20-1 and TRBJ2-1; 8 nucleotides line up with TRBD2. Germline CDR1 reads DFQATT; CDR2 reads SNEGSKA (reference sequence). This CDR3 is 13 amino acids long. CDR3 DNA: TGCATGCCAAGCGGGAGACCCTACAATGAGCAGTTCTTC. Protein product: CMPSGRPYNEQFF.

The chain carries TRBV29-1 and TRBJ1-2; the match to TRBD1 covers 7 bases. V shed 7 bases and J 3 bases; nucleotides not matched to a gene: 5. The CDR3 covers 12 residues. CDR1 is SQVTM and CDR2 is ANQGSEA in the germline V gene. CDR3 amino acids: CSANRGDYGYTF. The CDR3 coding sequence is TGCAGCGCAAACAGGGGTGACTATGGCTACACCTTC.

The V and J genes are TRBV29-1 and TRBJ2-5; a possible D gene is TRBD1 (6 bases). V was clipped by 1 base and J by 4 bases, with 10 bases between them. The CDR3 consists of 13 residues. Germline values: CDR1 SQVTM, CDR2 ANQGSEA. DNA of the CDR3: TGCAGCGTTGAAGCGGTCAGGGGAGAGACCCAGTACTTC. Its protein is CSVEAVRGETQYF.

The chain joins TRBV21-1 to TRBJ2-2. TRBV21-1 is marked as a pseudogene. The CDR3 contains 18 residues. The CDR3 spells CASSKECPRVANTGELFF. CDR3 sequence (DNA): TGTGCCAGCAGCAAAGAGTGTCCTCGGGTCGCGAACACCGGGGAGCTGTTTTTT.

This clonotype showed up many times. The V and J genes are TRBV29-1 and TRBJ2-7; the match to TRBD1 covers 10 bases. Per germline, CDR1 SQVTM and CDR2 ANQGSEA. J gave up 3 bases and V 4 bases, and 3 bases lay outside the gene matches. This CDR3 spans 13 amino acids. The CDR3, as DNA: TGCAGCGTTGGGGGGACAGGGGTCTACGAGCAGTACTTC. Amino acids: CSVGGTGVYEQYF.